A selection of T cell receptor beta chains follows, all from one sample in a study of cytomegalovirus exposure and HLA in healthy donors. Some clones are missing from TCRdb's copy, which holds only in-frame ones; the method was immunoSEQ multiplex PCR. The sample has roughly 60,000 clones. Sequenced: PBMCs. Receptors were obtained from a woman under 30 in good health and CMV-seronegative. CDR3s include the opening cysteine and the closing phenylalanine or tryptophan. Fields, in order: J gene, V gene, D gene, CDR3 DNA, CDR3 protein. D genes are given only for firm matches.

j_call: TRBJ1-4
v_call: TRBV4-1
d_call: NA
cdr3_nt: TGCGCCAGCAGCCAAGACCACAGCTTAGCAACTAATGAAAAACTGTTTTTT
cdr3_aa: CASSQDHSLATNEKLFF

j_call: TRBJ1-6
v_call: TRBV14
d_call: NA
cdr3_nt: TGTGCCAGCAGCCAAGACACGAGCTATTCACCCCTCCACTTT
cdr3_aa: CASSQDTSYSPLHF

j_call: TRBJ1-2
v_call: TRBV18
d_call: TRBD1
cdr3_nt: TGTGCCAGCTCACCAATGAGGACAGGGGGAATCGATGGCTACACCTTC
cdr3_aa: CASSPMRTGGIDGYTF

j_call: TRBJ1-5
v_call: TRBV6-6
d_call: NA
cdr3_nt: TGTGCCAGCAGTTCTCAGGGTAATAGCAATCAGCCCCAGCATTTT
cdr3_aa: CASSSQGNSNQPQHF

j_call: TRBJ2-7
v_call: TRBV11-2
d_call: TRBD1
cdr3_nt: TGTGCCAGCAGTCAAACAGGGGCCTCCCCCTACGAGCAGTACTTC
cdr3_aa: CASSQTGASPYEQYF

j_call: TRBJ1-6
v_call: TRBV14
d_call: NA
cdr3_nt: TGTGCCAGCAGCAAGTGGGGGGGGGACTCACCCCTCCACTTT
cdr3_aa: CASSKWGGDSPLHF

j_call: TRBJ1-1
v_call: TRBV18
d_call: NA
cdr3_nt: TGTGCCAGCTCACCGGGGCCACAGGGTCGAACTGAAGCTTTCTTT
cdr3_aa: CASSPGPQGRTEAFF

j_call: TRBJ1-5
v_call: TRBV6-5
d_call: TRBD1
cdr3_nt: TGTGCCAGCAGCTGGGACAGGGATCAGCCCCAGCATTTT
cdr3_aa: CASSWDRDQPQHF

j_call: TRBJ1-6
v_call: TRBV19
d_call: NA
cdr3_nt: TGTGCCAGTAGTCCTCTGCGGGAGAGCTCCTATAATTCACCCCTCCACTTT
cdr3_aa: CASSPLRESSYNSPLHF

j_call: TRBJ2-7
v_call: TRBV9
d_call: TRBD2
cdr3_nt: TGTGCCAGCAGCTCGGGACTAGCGGATGAGCAGTACTTC
cdr3_aa: CASSSGLADEQYF

j_call: TRBJ2-7
v_call: TRBV2
d_call: NA
cdr3_nt: TGTGCCAGCGGACAGACAGAGCTCGTCTACGAGCAGTACTTC
cdr3_aa: CASGQTELVYEQYF

j_call: TRBJ1-4
v_call: TRBV11-2
d_call: NA
cdr3_nt: TGTGCCAGCAGCTTAAGTGCACCTAAGGGGGAAAAACTGTTTTTT
cdr3_aa: CASSLSAPKGEKLFF

j_call: TRBJ1-4
v_call: TRBV10-3
d_call: NA
cdr3_nt: TGTGGCCTGGGTATTGGGTCCCCCACGACAGAGAATGAAAAACTGTTTTTT
cdr3_aa: CGLGIGSPTTENEKLFF

j_call: TRBJ2-1
v_call: TRBV5-1
d_call: NA
cdr3_nt: TGCGCCAGCAGCTTGGGACAACCCCTAGGGGATGAGCGGTTCTTC
cdr3_aa: CASSLGQPLGDERFF

j_call: TRBJ1-5
v_call: TRBV18
d_call: TRBD1
cdr3_nt: TGTGCCAGCTCACCGAACACAGGGGGGGATCAGCCCCAGCATTTT
cdr3_aa: CASSPNTGGDQPQHF

j_call: TRBJ2-3
v_call: TRBV5-1
d_call: NA
cdr3_nt: TGCGCCAGCAGCTCAGGGTATTCGGGCACAGATACGCAGTATTTT
cdr3_aa: CASSSGYSGTDTQYF

j_call: TRBJ2-3
v_call: TRBV29-1
d_call: NA
cdr3_nt: TGCAGCGTTGAAGCCTTCGCCAGGGATCCAGATACGCAGTATTTT
cdr3_aa: CSVEAFARDPDTQYF

j_call: TRBJ2-3
v_call: TRBV28
d_call: TRBD2
cdr3_nt: TGTGCCAGCAGTCCTACGGGGGAGGGACTAGGTTACACAGATACGCAGTATTTT
cdr3_aa: CASSPTGEGLGYTDTQYF

j_call: TRBJ2-5
v_call: TRBV13
d_call: NA
cdr3_nt: TGTGCCAGCAGCTCGACCCTACGAGGGGAGACCCAGTACTTC
cdr3_aa: CASSSTLRGETQYF

j_call: TRBJ1-2
v_call: TRBV2
d_call: TRBD1
cdr3_nt: TGTGCCAGCACCGTTGACAGGGATGATGGCTACACCTTC
cdr3_aa: CASTVDRDDGYTF

j_call: TRBJ2-7
v_call: TRBV4-1
d_call: NA
cdr3_nt: TGCGCCAGCAGCCAAGCCCTAAGGGGTACCTACGAGCAGTACTTC
cdr3_aa: CASSQALRGTYEQYF

j_call: TRBJ2-7
v_call: TRBV11-2
d_call: TRBD2
cdr3_nt: TGTGCCAGCAGTCCTCTTCAGGGAGCGGGGTACTACGAGCAGTACTTC
cdr3_aa: CASSPLQGAGYYEQYF

j_call: TRBJ1-5
v_call: TRBV14
d_call: TRBD1
cdr3_nt: TGTGCCAGCAGCCAAGATCTAGGCAGGGGGCGCGACTCTACCAATCAGCCCCAGCATTTT
cdr3_aa: CASSQDLGRGRDSTNQPQHF

j_call: TRBJ1-6
v_call: TRBV19
d_call: TRBD1
cdr3_nt: TGTGCCAGTAGTATTTCGGAGACAGGGAGATCTCCCCTCCACTTT
cdr3_aa: CASSISETGRSPLHF